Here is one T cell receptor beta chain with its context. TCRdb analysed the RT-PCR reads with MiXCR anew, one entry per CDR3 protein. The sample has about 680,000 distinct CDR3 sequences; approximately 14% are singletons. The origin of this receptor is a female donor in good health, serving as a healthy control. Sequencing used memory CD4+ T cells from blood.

CDR3 sequence: CASSLVLGAGAFF. The CDR3 nucleotides read TGTGCCAGCAGCTTAGTGTTGGGGGCAGGAGCTTTCTTT. The chain carries TRBV11-1 and TRBJ1-1; a possible D gene is TRBD1 (6 bases). The CDR3 length is 13 residues. The V end lost 1 base, the J end lost 10 bases, and 13 bases lay between the germline ends. Looked up from germline, CDR1 is SGHAT and CDR2 is FQDESV (reference sequence).